Included here is one TCR beta chain sequence, with context. Its antigen remains unidentified. The data belong to a study of beta chain features in type 1 diabetes. Study-level results: In every one of the four CD4+ subsets, TCRB CDR3s were moderately but significantly shorter in Type 1 diabetes patients. Type 1 diabetes patients had VDJ junctions that carried fewer insertions and more deletions. A greater similarity of naive, central memory and Treg TCRB repertoires was seen among patients than among healthy donors.

The isolated RNA, all of it, was reverse transcribed, so expressed TCRB transcripts were what got sequenced. Produced via immunoSEQ multiplex PCR; TCRdb's table is partial and in-frame only. The data contain tens of thousands of clones, around 40% of them singletons. The junction had 7 bases not matched to a gene; V was cut back by 5 bases and J by 6 bases. This CDR3 is built from 15 residues. Germline CDR1 LNHDA, CDR2 SQIVND (reference sequence). The chain has TRBV19 and TRBJ2-2; 9 bases agree with TRBD1. Sequenced sample: stem cell memory CD4+ T cells from blood. The TCR sequence derives from a man aged 30 to 45 with type 1 diabetes. CDR3 sequence: CASSLGQGIPGELFF. CDR3 nucleotide sequence: TGTGCCAGTAGTCTCGGACAGGGGATTCCCGGGGAGCTGTTTTTT.